A selection of T cell receptor beta chains follows, all from one sample in a study of cytomegalovirus exposure and HLA in healthy donors. The table came from immunoSEQ multiplex PCR; TCRdb's copy has only in-frame clones and leaves some out. This table holds about 160,000 clones, around 90% found once. Sequenced sample: PBMCs. These receptors were taken from a man younger than 30 in good health and CMV-seronegative. CDR3s include the opening cysteine and the closing phenylalanine or tryptophan. Each record gives: V gene, clone size, J gene, D gene, CDR3 DNA, CDR3 protein. The D gene is left open where the match is weak. Not all rows give a size; the values are once, few, many and, for expanded clones, a class.

TRBV6-5	once	TRBJ1-1	-	TGTGCCAGCAGTTTGGGGTTTGGGGACTCTGAAGCTTTCTTT	CASSLGFGDSEAFF
TRBV4-3	-	TRBJ2-2	TRBD2	TGCGCCAGCAGCCAAGAGGGAGGGGTGAACACCGGGGAGCTGTTTTTT	CASSQEGGVNTGELFF
TRBV2	-	TRBJ1-6	-	TGTGCCAGCAGTTCTAGCCCTGGCCAGGGGAATAATTCACCCCTCCACTTT	CASSSSPGQGNNSPLHF
TRBV27	-	TRBJ1-6	-	TGTGCCAGAACAGGGAGGGCCCAGTGGTCCTATAATTCACCCCTCCACTTT	CARTGRAQWSYNSPLHF
TRBV4-1	-	TRBJ1-5	TRBD1	TGCGCCAGCAGCCATGGACAGGGTGATCAGCCCCAGCATTTT	CASSHGQGDQPQHF
TRBV9	-	TRBJ2-7	TRBD2	TGTGCCAGCAGCGTAAGGGCTAGCGGTCTCTACGAGCAGTACTTC	CASSVRASGLYEQYF
TRBV7-9	-	TRBJ1-4	-	TGTGCCAGCAGCTCCGAGGGAGGGCTGATAGAAAAACTGTTTTTT	CASSSEGGLIEKLFF
TRBV28	-	TRBJ1-2	TRBD1	TGTGCCAGCAGTTTAAGAGGGGGCGGAGGCTACACCTTC	CASSLRGGGGYTF
TRBV5-4	-	TRBJ2-3	-	TGTGCCAGCAGCCCTACAGGGAACCCAGATACGCAGTATTTT	CASSPTGNPDTQYF
TRBV12-2	-	TRBJ2-5	-	TGTGCAAGTCGCTTAGCGGGCCCTCTCTTGCGAGAGACCCAGTACTTC	CASRLAGPLLRETQYF
TRBV28	-	TRBJ2-7	TRBD2	TGTGCCAGCAGTCCGCGGGAGAACTCCTACGAGCAGTACTTC	CASSPRENSYEQYF
TRBV27	-	TRBJ1-4	-	TGTGCCAGCAGTTTACAAGGAGGAACTAATGAAAAACTGTTTTTT	CASSLQGGTNEKLFF
TRBV20-1	-	TRBJ1-2	-	TGCAGTGCTAGAGTCAGGGGCTACACCTTC	CSARVRGYTF
TRBV25-1	-	TRBJ2-1	TRBD2	TGTGCCAGCAGTGACTTCGAGCGGGAAGGGGATGAGCAGTTCTTC	CASSDFEREGDEQFF